This T cell receptor (beta chain) was sequenced for a study of CD8+CD57+ T cells in acquired aplastic anemia. Whole-study findings and limits: No significant difference in CD8+ Simpson's diversity was found between patients and controls.

CDR3 and TCR beta VDJ profiling relied on genomic DNA as the template. MiXCR was run by TCRdb on the reads, yielding one entry per CDR3 protein. This repertoire shows around 290,000 distinct CDR3 sequences, approximately 60% found once; its top ten account for 1% to 1.5%. The authors sequenced patients whose flow cytometry had shown CD8+CD57+ cell expansion. The germline V gene encodes CDR1 LNHDA and CDR2 SQIVND (reference sequence). Trimming removed 1 base at V and 4 bases at J, with 16 bases between. This CDR3 contains 17 residues. This clonotype was picked up many times. The antigen remains unidentified.

This TCR was recovered from a human donor with aplastic anemia. V gene TRBV19 combines with J gene TRBJ2-2; D possibly corresponds to TRBD1 (6 bases). What was sequenced was sorted CD4+, CD8+, or CD8+CD57+ T cells (not recorded which) from PBMCs. CDR3 nucleotides: TGTGCCAGTAGTATAGGGGGCGGACAGATCGTCACCGGGGAGCTGTTTTTT. Translation gives CASSIGGGQIVTGELFF.